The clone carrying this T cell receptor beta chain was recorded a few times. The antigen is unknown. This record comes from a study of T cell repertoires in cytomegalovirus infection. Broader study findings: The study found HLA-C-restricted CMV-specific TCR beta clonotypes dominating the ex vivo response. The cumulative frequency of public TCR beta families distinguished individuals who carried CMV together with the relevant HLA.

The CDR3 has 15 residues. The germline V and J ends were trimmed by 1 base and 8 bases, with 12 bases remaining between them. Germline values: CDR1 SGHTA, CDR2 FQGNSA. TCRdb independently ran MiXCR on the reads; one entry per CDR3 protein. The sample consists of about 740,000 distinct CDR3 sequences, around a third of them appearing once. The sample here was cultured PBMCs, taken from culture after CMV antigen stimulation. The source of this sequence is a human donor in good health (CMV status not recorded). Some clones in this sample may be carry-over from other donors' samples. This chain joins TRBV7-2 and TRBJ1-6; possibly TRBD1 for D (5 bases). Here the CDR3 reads CASSLVGTSDSPLHF. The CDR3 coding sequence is TGTGCCAGCAGCTTAGTAGGGACCAGTGATTCACCCCTCCACTTT.